This is a list of T cell receptor beta chains from one sample in a study of cytomegalovirus exposure and HLA in healthy donors. Sequenced by immunoSEQ multiplex PCR; TCRdb stores in-frame clones only, minus some. Of 150,000 to 200,000 clones listed, approximately 71% are singletons. The sample taken for sequencing was PBMCs. These receptors all stem from a man aged 30 to 39 in good health and CMV-seropositive. CDR3s include the opening cysteine and the closing phenylalanine or tryptophan. The D gene is left open where the match is weak. Expanded clones get a size class; other rows say once, few or many, or leave the size out.

V: TRBV30; D: NA; size: few; J: TRBJ1-2; DNA: TGTGCCTGGAGTGTACTGGGCTCCTATGGCTACACCTTC; CDR3: CAWSVLGSYGYTF
V: TRBV27; D: NA; size: once; J: TRBJ2-1; DNA: TGTGCCAGCAGTTTATCGGACCTAGCCCCTAGCTCCTACAATGAGCAGTTCTTC; CDR3: CASSLSDLAPSSYNEQFF
V: TRBV5-1; D: TRBD1; size: NA; J: TRBJ1-6; DNA: TGCGCCAGCAGCCCTAGGACAGGGGGTAATTCACCCCTCCACTTT; CDR3: CASSPRTGGNSPLHF
V: TRBV12-5; D: TRBD1; size: NA; J: TRBJ2-7; DNA: TGTGCTAGTGGTTTGGTAGGGGGCAACTACGAGCAGTACTTC; CDR3: CASGLVGGNYEQYF
V: TRBV11-3; D: TRBD2; size: NA; J: TRBJ2-7; DNA: TGTGCCAGCAGCTTTTTTGGGACTAGCGGGAACTACGAGCAGTACTTC; CDR3: CASSFFGTSGNYEQYF
V: TRBV7-3; D: TRBD2; size: NA; J: TRBJ2-5; DNA: TGTGCCAGCAGCCCCCATAGCGGGCCCGGCGGAGAGACCCAGTACTTC; CDR3: CASSPHSGPGGETQYF
V: TRBV2; D: NA; size: NA; J: TRBJ1-6; DNA: TGTGCCAGCAGTGAAGAAGGGGGTTCACCTCTCCACTTT; CDR3: CASSEEGGSPLHF
V: TRBV5-1; D: NA; size: NA; J: TRBJ1-4; DNA: TGCGCCAGCAGCTTGGAAGCAGGGATGGCGAAGGAAAAACTGTTTTTT; CDR3: CASSLEAGMAKEKLFF
V: TRBV18; D: NA; size: NA; J: TRBJ1-1; DNA: TGTGCCAGCTCACCATCCGCACAGTCGAACACTGAAGCTTTCTTT; CDR3: CASSPSAQSNTEAFF
V: TRBV21-1; D: NA; size: NA; J: TRBJ2-5; DNA: TGTGCCAGCAGCACGGGGACAGGGAGGGAGACCCAGTACTTC; CDR3: CASSTGTGRETQYF
V: TRBV28; D: TRBD1; size: NA; J: TRBJ2-1; DNA: TGTGCCAGCAGTTCCTCCGGGACAGGGGGGTTCAATGAGCAGTTCTTC; CDR3: CASSSSGTGGFNEQFF
V: TRBV13; D: TRBD2; size: NA; J: TRBJ2-7; DNA: TGTGCCAGCAGCTCCCCGGGGGAGGGAACCTACGAGCAGTACTTC; CDR3: CASSSPGEGTYEQYF
V: TRBV11-2; D: TRBD1; size: NA; J: TRBJ1-1; DNA: TGTGCCAGCAGCTTAGTCAGGGGGTCCACTGAAGCTTTCTTT; CDR3: CASSLVRGSTEAFF
V: TRBV7-3; D: TRBD2; size: NA; J: TRBJ2-1; DNA: TGTGCCAGCAGTCTAGCGGGAGGGGTCGATGAGCAGTTCTTC; CDR3: CASSLAGGVDEQFF
V: TRBV5-1; D: NA; size: NA; J: TRBJ2-1; DNA: TGCGCCAGCAGCAGCAGGCTCAATGAGCAGTTCTTC; CDR3: CASSSRLNEQFF
V: TRBV6-5; D: NA; size: NA; J: TRBJ2-5; DNA: TGTGCCAGCAGTCAGTACCAAGAGACCCAGTACTTC; CDR3: CASSQYQETQYF